This T cell receptor (beta chain) was found in a study of PD-1 blockade in classical Hodgkin lymphoma. The CDR3 has 15 residues. Germline values: CDR1 MNHEY, CDR2 SVGAGI. V was trimmed by 2 bases and J by 4 bases, leaving 14 bases between them. Study-level results: Before treatment, complete responders showed about the same diversity as newly diagnosed patients. Reported findings placed baseline TCR diversity lower in newly diagnosed patients (compared with healthy donors). Excluded were patients who started nivolumab under 1 year after ASCT, a group that had lower diversity.

Clones were sequenced by immunoSEQ multiplex PCR, and TCRdb holds only the in-frame ones, with some missing. The table includes roughly 30,000 clones, under 80% detected once. A word on this clone: The target antigen is unknown.

Time point described: cycle 4 day 1 (C4D1), after six to seven weeks of nivolumab. Every patient relapsed after autologous stem cell transplantation, and brentuximab vedotin exposure varied. Thawed PBMCs were the source of CD4+ T cells, purified by magnetic negative selection. Patients showed best responses of complete response, partial response or progressive disease. The input for sequencing was CD4+ T cells from blood, taken before the fourth cycle of nivolumab. The gene calls are TRBV6-5 and TRBJ1-2, with TRBD1 as a possible D gene (6 bases). The receptor comes from a human donor with classical Hodgkin lymphoma. CDR3 coding DNA: TGTGCCAGCAGTTACGCCGCAACAGGGCTCTATGGCTACACCTTC. It specifies CASSYAATGLYGYTF.